The 30 T cell receptor beta chains below were found in one sample sequenced in a study of cytomegalovirus exposure and HLA in healthy donors (dated by TCRdb to the late 2010s). To prepare the library, the immunoSEQ multiplex PCR assay was applied. The multiplex PCR relied on a mix of 60 forward primers for TCR Vbeta segments and 13 reverse primers for TCR Jbeta segments. TCRdb carries this immuneACCESS record with in-frame sequences only. Its versions omit some clonotypes, under half of them owing to an unresolved V gene in the studies checked, with the rest unexplained. The sample profile shows roughly 100,000 clones; approximately 80% of them were found once. 1% to 1.5% of the sample belongs to the ten largest clones. Sequencing was done on a sample of PBMCs. These receptors were taken from a man aged 30 to 39 in good health and CMV-seronegative.

The V and J genes are TRBV19 and TRBJ2-4, with TRBD2 matching 10 bases. The V segment lost 5 bases and the J segment 0 bases; nucleotides outside the gene matches: 13. The CDR3 sequence is 19 residues long. Germline values: CDR1 LNHDA, CDR2 SQIVND (reference sequence). The CDR3 sequence: CASSPIRAGGTLAKNIQYF. The DNA for the CDR3 is TGTGCCAGTAGTCCAATTAGAGCGGGGGGGACTCTAGCCAAAAACATTCAGTACTTC.

The chain carries TRBV28 and TRBJ2-3; possibly TRBD2 for D (7 bases). This CDR3 has 14 residues. The germline V gene encodes CDR1 MDHEN and CDR2 SYDVKM. V shed 9 bases and J shed 2 bases, with 15 bases lying between them. This chain's CDR3 is CASKRGHNTDTQYF. CDR3 DNA: TGTGCCAGTAAGCGGGGACACAACACAGATACGCAGTATTTT.

The CDR3 sequence: CASSQAGYNSPLHF. CDR3 coding DNA: TGCGCCAGCAGCCAAGCGGGTTATAATTCACCCCTCCACTTT. The rearrangement uses TRBV4-3 and TRBJ1-6; no definite D call. CDR1 LGHNA and CDR2 YSLEER come from the germline V gene. Trimming pared 1 base from V and 4 bases from J, leaving 5 bases between. This CDR3 has 14 residues.

V and J are TRBV10-1 and TRBJ1-2, with no clear D. V was shortened by 0 bases and J by 2 bases, with 7 bases between the two germline ends. Germline CDR1 and CDR2: WNHNN and SYGVQD (reference sequence). This CDR3 is built from 14 residues. The chain's CDR3 is CASSESQQNYGYTF. The CDR3, as DNA: TGCGCCAGCAGTGAGTCCCAACAAAACTATGGCTACACCTTC.

V gene TRBV7-9 combines with J gene TRBJ2-2; 9 bases are shared with TRBD1. Per the germline V gene, CDR1 is SEHNR and CDR2 is FQNEAQ (reference sequence). This CDR3 has 17 amino acids. V shed 6 bases, J shed 2 bases, and the junction held 10 bases outside the gene matches. CDR3 sequence: CASRTPTGQGNTGELFF. As DNA, the CDR3 is TGTGCCAGCAGAACACCCACGGGACAGGGAAACACCGGGGAGCTGTTTTTT.

This chain links TRBV2 with TRBJ2-5, with 8 bases identical to TRBD1. CDR3 length: 14 amino acids. J lost 1 base, V lost 3 bases, and 1 base had no gene match. Germline assignment: CDR1 SNHLY and CDR2 FYNNEI. CDR3 in DNA: TGTGCCAGCAGTGAGGACAGGGCCCAAGAGACCCAGTACTTC. Translated, it gives CASSEDRAQETQYF.

Here the CDR3 reads CASSLASASQYF. In DNA, the CDR3 is TGTGCCAGCAGCTTGGCCAGCGCCAGCCAGTACTTC. The chain combines TRBV5-4 with TRBJ2-7; D gene ambiguous. From germline, CDR1 is SGHNT and CDR2 YYREEE (reference sequence). V lost 0 bases and J 10 bases, leaving 11 bases between the germline ends. The CDR3 has 12 amino acids.

The genes are TRBV5-6 and TRBJ1-3, with TRBD1 matching over 7 bases. V lost 4 bases and J lost 0; bases outside the gene matches: 16. The CDR3 length is 19 residues. Germline CDR1 is SGHDT and CDR2 is YYEEEE. CDR3 nucleotide sequence: TGTGCCAGCAGCAGCACGCGACAGGGTCCCGTATCCTCTGGAAACACCATATATTTT. As protein: CASSSTRQGPVSSGNTIYF.

V usage is TRBV19 and J usage is TRBJ1-2; tentatively, D is TRBD1 (5 bases). Germline values: CDR1 LNHDA, CDR2 SQIVND (reference sequence). Trimming took off 4 bases at V and 4 bases at J, with 19 bases between the two ends. The CDR3 sequence is 16 residues long. In nucleotides, the CDR3 is TGTGCCAGTAGTACGGCAGGGTCTCGGTTCAGCTATGGCTACACCTTC. It codes for CASSTAGSRFSYGYTF.

The chain joins TRBV5-4 to TRBJ1-2; 12 nucleotides match TRBD1. Germline V gene lookup returns CDR1 SGHNT and CDR2 YYREEE (reference sequence). This CDR3 has 15 residues. With 4 bases clipped from V and 8 bases from J, the junction kept 9 bases outside the gene matches. In DNA form, the CDR3 reads TGTGCCAGCAGCGCCCGGGACAGGGGGCGCGAAGGCTACACCTTC. Amino acid sequence: CASSARDRGREGYTF. The variable domain in full, with the rest retrieved from reference TRBV5-4 and TRBJ1-2, is ETGVTQSPTHLIKTRGQQVTLRCSSQSGHNTVSWYQQALGQGPQFIFQYYREEENGRGNFPPRFSGLQFPNYSSELNVNALELDDSALYLCASSARDRGREGYTFGSGTRLTVV.

The genes are TRBV5-4 and TRBJ1-3; 7 bases are a match to TRBD1. Germline assignment: CDR1 SGHNT and CDR2 YYREEE (reference sequence). The CDR3 has 17 residues. The V and J ends lost 3 bases and 0 bases, in that order; junction bases with no gene match: 9. CDR3 sequence reads: CASSYPTGMSSGNTIYF. The DNA for the CDR3 is TGTGCCAGCAGCTATCCGACAGGGATGAGCTCTGGAAACACCATATATTTT.

The chain has TRBV9 and TRBJ2-5; tentatively, D is TRBD2 (5 bases). The V end was cut by 0 bases, the J end by 0 bases, with 9 bases between. Germline V gene sequence: CDR1 SGDLS, CDR2 YYNGEE. CDR3 length: 15 amino acids. As DNA, the CDR3 is TGTGCCAGCAGCGTAGCCGGGAACGACCAAGAGACCCAGTACTTC. Encoded protein: CASSVAGNDQETQYF.

The J gene is TRBJ1-3, the V gene TRBV4-1; TRBD1 is a possible D gene (6 bases). The V gene lost 4 bases and the J gene lost 1 base, with 8 bases spanning the gap. The CDR3 is 14 residues long. CDR1 is MGHRA and CDR2 is YSYEKL in the germline V gene. In DNA form, the CDR3 reads TGCGCCAGCAGCCGACAGGTTTCTGGAAACACCATATATTTT. This sequence encodes CASSRQVSGNTIYF.

This clone has only a few counts. The chain recombines TRBV4-2 with TRBJ2-7; 7 bases fit TRBD2. The CDR3 length is 15 residues. V lost 3 bases to trimming and J lost 5 bases; unmatched junction nucleotides: 10. CDR1 is LGHNA, CDR2 YNFKEQ, per germline. The DNA for the CDR3 is TGTGCCAGCAGCCAGCTGGGGGAGGGCCTCCACGAGCAGTACTTC. This sequence encodes CASSQLGEGLHEQYF.

The chain has TRBV18 and TRBJ2-2; 8 bases align to TRBD2. The V gene end was trimmed by 3 bases and the J gene end by 6 bases; junction bases not matched to a gene: 6. Per the germline V gene, CDR1 is KGHSH and CDR2 is LQKENI. This CDR3 has 15 amino acids. The CDR3 is CASSPGFSGAGELFF. As DNA, the CDR3 is TGTGCCAGCTCACCTGGATTTAGCGGGGCCGGGGAGCTGTTTTTT.

The chain recombines TRBV25-1 with TRBJ1-1; 7 bases align to TRBD1. Looked up from germline, CDR1 is MGHDK and CDR2 is SYGVNS. Losses at the gene ends were 5 bases for V and 3 bases for J; bases not matched to a gene: 12. The CDR3 runs to 16 residues. The CDR3: CASSRGKGARDTEAFF. The DNA of the CDR3 is TGTGCCAGCAGTCGAGGGAAGGGGGCGCGGGACACTGAAGCTTTCTTT.

The chain combines TRBV15 with TRBJ2-1; 10 bases map to TRBD2. The ends lost 1 base at V and 9 bases at J; junction bases unmatched: 6. The CDR3 covers 15 residues. The germline gives CDR1 LNHNV, CDR2 YYDKDF (reference sequence). For the CDR3, the DNA is TGTGCCACCAGCAGAGTAGCGGGAGGTGGTGGTGAGCAGTTCTTC. Translating it yields CATSRVAGGGGEQFF.

This clone was detected only a few times. CDR3: CASSLMGQQETQYF. The CDR3 nucleotides read TGTGCCAGCAGCTTGATGGGACAGCAAGAGACCCAGTACTTC. The chain is built from TRBV11-2 and TRBJ2-5; TRBD1 agrees at 7 bases. Germline-derived CDR1 and CDR2 are SGHAT and FQNNGV. J lost 2 bases, V lost 3 bases, and 3 bases had no gene match. CDR3 length: 14 amino acids.

J is TRBJ2-7 and V is TRBV15; 8 bases map to TRBD1. Germline CDR1 and CDR2: LNHNV and YYDKDF (reference sequence). V shed 0 bases and J 1 base; nucleotides not matched to a gene: 2. This CDR3 contains 15 residues. Here the CDR3 reads CATSREGQESYEQYF. The DNA of the CDR3 is TGTGCCACCAGCAGAGAGGGACAGGAATCCTACGAGCAGTACTTC. The full variable domain, in which reference TRBV15 and TRBJ2-7 provide the parts outside the CDR3, is DAMVIQNPRYQVTQFGKPVTLSCSQTLNHNVMYWYQQKSSQAPKLLFHYYDKDFNNEADTPDNFQSRRPNTSFCFLDIRSPGLGDTAMYLCATSREGQESYEQYFGPGTRLTVT.

The table lists this clone with a few counts. The chain employs TRBV5-1 and TRBJ1-1; D remains unclear. V lost 1 base and J lost 4, with 8 bases in between. The CDR3 has 13 residues. Germline V lookup: CDR1 SGHRS, CDR2 YFSETQ. Here the CDR3 reads CASSLNGGTEAFF. Here the CDR3 DNA reads TGCGCCAGCAGCTTGAACGGTGGCACTGAAGCTTTCTTT. The whole variable domain, filled in from reference TRBV5-1 and TRBJ1-1, reads KAGVTQTPRYLIKTRGQQVTLSCSPISGHRSVSWYQQTPGQGLQFLFEYFSETQRNKGNFPGRFSGRQFSNSRSEMNVSTLELGDSALYLCASSLNGGTEAFFGQGTRLTVV.

The J gene is TRBJ1-2, the V gene TRBV6-6; D unclear. The V end was cut by 5 bases, the J end by 2 bases, with 12 bases between. Germline-derived CDR1 and CDR2 are MNHNY and SVGAGI (reference sequence). This CDR3 contains 14 residues. The CDR3 DNA reads as TGTGCCAGCAGTAGGGAGGGTTTAAACTATGGCTACACCTTC. Protein sequence: CASSREGLNYGYTF.

This clone showed up just a few times. Here the CDR3 reads CASSVAGQRGTYNEQFF. Here the CDR3 DNA reads TGTGCCAGCAGCGTAGCTGGTCAGCGGGGCACCTACAATGAGCAGTTCTTC. The chain uses TRBV9 and TRBJ2-1; 7 nucleotides match TRBD2. V was clipped by 0 bases and J by 2 bases; unmatched bases: 8. From germline, CDR1 is SGDLS and CDR2 YYNGEE. CDR3 size: 17 residues.

This clone was seen more than once but under ten times. This CDR3 reads CASSQPRARDGEASYEQYF. The CDR3 DNA is TGCGCCAGCAGCCAACCCAGGGCTCGAGACGGCGAAGCCTCCTACGAGCAGTACTTC. The chain combines TRBV4-1 with TRBJ2-7; a possible D gene is TRBD1 (5 bases). From germline, CDR1 is MGHRA and CDR2 YSYEKL. This CDR3 has 19 residues. V gave up 2 bases and J gave up 0 bases, with 23 bases separating them.

The gene calls are TRBV7-9 and TRBJ2-1, with 11 bases lining up with TRBD2. The germline CDR1 and CDR2 sequences are SEHNR and FQNEAQ (reference sequence). Losses at the gene ends were 1 base for V and 8 bases for J; bases not matched to a gene: 4. The CDR3 length is 15 residues. The DNA for the CDR3 is TGTGCCAGCAGCTTAGTTAGCGGGGGGGCCCATGAGCAGTTCTTC. It translates to CASSLVSGGAHEQFF.

This clone was counted once. J is TRBJ2-3 and V is TRBV5-1; no clear D gene. V was shortened by 1 base and J by 0 bases, with 9 bases between the two germline ends. Germline V gene lookup returns CDR1 SGHRS and CDR2 YFSETQ. There are 15 residues in the CDR3. DNA of the CDR3: TGCGCCAGCAGCTTGATGGGCCCTAGCACAGATACGCAGTATTTT. Protein: CASSLMGPSTDTQYF.

This CDR3 is CSGGQKNTEAFF. The CDR3 nucleotides are TGCAGCGGAGGACAGAAGAACACTGAAGCTTTCTTT. J is TRBJ1-1 and V is TRBV29-1, with D maybe TRBD1 (6 bases). The germline V gene encodes CDR1 SQVTM and CDR2 ANQGSEA. Trimming cost V 7 bases and J 1 base, with 10 bases left between them. The CDR3 totals 12 residues.

V and J are TRBV5-4 and TRBJ2-1; 9 positions match TRBD1. The CDR3 is 18 residues long. V gave up 3 bases and J gave up 0 bases; unmatched junction bases: 10. Germline V gene lookup returns CDR1 SGHNT and CDR2 YYREEE (reference sequence). The CDR3 DNA reads as TGTGCCAGCAGCTCAGGGGGGACAGGGTTGAGCTCCTACAATGAGCAGTTCTTC. Translation gives CASSSGGTGLSSYNEQFF.

The chain uses TRBV12-5 and TRBJ2-2, with 15 bases fitting TRBD2. This CDR3 is built from 21 residues. The trim removed 4 bases at V and 1 base at J, leaving 13 bases unmatched. Germline CDR1 and CDR2: LGHNT and FRNRAP. The CDR3 DNA reads TGTGCTAGTGGTTCCCACGCGGGACTAGCGGGGGGATACTGGAACACCGGGGAGCTGTTTTTT. It encodes CASGSHAGLAGGYWNTGELFF.

This clone was found once. The rearrangement joins TRBV18 to TRBJ1-2; 7 bases match TRBD1. Germline loops: CDR1 KGHSH, CDR2 LQKENI. The V segment lost 0 bases and the J segment 4 bases; nucleotides outside the gene matches: 8. CDR3 size: 16 residues. The CDR3 loop reads CASSPPGQPTAYGYTF. CDR3 DNA sequence: TGTGCCAGCTCACCACCGGGACAGCCAACTGCCTATGGCTACACCTTC.

The genes are TRBV5-4 and TRBJ2-7; D not resolved. Germline V gives CDR1 SGHNT, CDR2 YYREEE (reference sequence). This CDR3 comprises 12 residues. V lost 5 bases to trimming and J lost 6 bases, with 12 bases between them. The CDR3 loop reads CASRAPSGEQYF. DNA for the CDR3: TGTGCCAGCAGGGCCCCGTCTGGCGAGCAGTACTTC.